The 24 T cell receptor beta chains in this list originate from one sample, sequenced in a study of CD8+ T cells in alopecia areata. As the sequencing template, cDNA was produced by extracting RNA and reverse transcribing it. TCRdb keeps only in-frame clones here, not all; method: immunoSEQ multiplex PCR. Here the sample spans 69,000 or so clones, roughly 61% being singletons. This specimen was CD8+ T cells sorted from blood, taken at week 0. These receptors originate from a human donor with alopecia areata.

This chain links TRBV5-6 with TRBJ2-7; D may be TRBD1 (6 bases). This CDR3 has 14 residues. V was shortened by 2 bases and J by 5 bases, with 14 bases between the two germline ends. Per the germline V gene, CDR1 is SGHDT and CDR2 is YYEEEE. The CDR3 spells CASSLIRDTHEQYF. The CDR3 DNA follows: TGTGCCAGCAGCTTAATCAGGGACACCCACGAGCAGTACTTC.

The rearrangement links TRBV9 to TRBJ1-1, with 9 positions matching TRBD1. Germline V gives CDR1 SGDLS, CDR2 YYNGEE. V lost 0 bases and J lost 12; bases outside the gene matches: 3. The CDR3 is 12 residues long. The chain's CDR3 is CASSVGQGETFF. Here the CDR3 DNA reads TGTGCCAGCAGCGTAGGACAGGGGGAGACTTTCTTT.

This clone has a handful of counts. The chain is built from TRBV6-5 and TRBJ1-2; D unresolved. Trimming shortened V by 8 bases and J by 8 bases, and 21 bases separated the two germline ends. This CDR3 region has 14 residues. The germline CDR1 and CDR2 sequences are MNHEY and SVGAGI. The CDR3 loop reads CASRMAGWGEGYTF. The DNA for the CDR3 is TGTGCCAGCCGAATGGCGGGTTGGGGAGAGGGCTACACCTTC.

The chain employs TRBV6-5 and TRBJ1-2, with 7 bases aligning to TRBD1. V shed 7 bases and J 4 bases; nucleotides not matched to a gene: 6. CDR1 MNHEY and CDR2 SVGAGI come from the germline V gene. The CDR3 length is 13 residues. The DNA for the CDR3 is TGTGCCAGCAAGGAGGGACAGAGCTATGGCTACACCTTC. Translating gives CASKEGQSYGYTF.

This clone turned up a few times. CDR3 amino acids: CASSPNQAYNEQFF. The CDR3 nucleotides read TGTGCCAGCAGCCCGAACCAGGCGTACAATGAGCAGTTCTTC. This chain joins TRBV7-9 and TRBJ2-1; D gene ambiguous. CDR3 size: 14 residues. The V end was cut by 5 bases, the J end by 4 bases, with 12 bases between. Germline lookup yields CDR1 SEHNR and CDR2 FQNEAQ (reference sequence). The full variable domain, completed using reference TRBV7-9 and TRBJ2-1, is DTGVSQNPRHKITKRGQNVTFRCDPISEHNRLYWYRQTLGQGPEFLTYFQNEAQLEKSRLLSDRFSAERPKGSFSTLEIQRTEQGDSAMYLCASSPNQAYNEQFFGPGTRLTVL.

This clone was counted between two and nine times. The rearrangement links TRBV7-9 to TRBJ2-7, with D maybe TRBD1 (6 bases). CDR3 length: 16 residues. Trimming removed 4 bases from V and 0 bases from J, with 16 bases in between. From germline, CDR1 is SEHNR and CDR2 FQNEAQ (reference sequence). The CDR3 region has the DNA TGTGCCAGCAGCTCCCTGCTAGGACAGAGCTCCTACGAGCAGTACTTC. Its protein is CASSSLLGQSSYEQYF.

A single count supports this clone. V and J are TRBV30 and TRBJ2-3, with D perhaps TRBD1 or TRBD2 (5 bases each). Germline V gene sequence: CDR1 GTSNPN, CDR2 SVGIG (reference sequence). The CDR3 has 18 residues. V was clipped by 2 bases and J by 4 bases, with 25 bases between them. CDR3 DNA: TGTGCCTGGAGTACCACTCACCGGGACCCAAAGGGCCCAGATACGCAGTATTTT. Translation: CAWSTTHRDPKGPDTQYF. The variable domain in full, with the rest retrieved from reference TRBV30 and TRBJ2-3, is SQTIHQWPATLVQPVGSPLSLECTVEGTSNPNLYWYRQAAGRGLQLLFYSVGIGQISSEVPQNLSASRPQDRQFILSSKKLLLSDSGFYLCAWSTTHRDPKGPDTQYFGPGTRLTVL.

The J gene is TRBJ2-1, the V gene TRBV29-1; 14 bases align to TRBD2. This CDR3 has 14 amino acids. Germline CDR1 reads SQVTM; CDR2 reads ANQGSEA. With V trimmed by 6 bases and J by 8 bases, 6 bases remained unmatched. The CDR3 here is CSVVGLAGEHEQFF. The DNA of the CDR3 is TGCAGCGTCGTGGGACTAGCGGGAGAGCATGAGCAGTTCTTC.

This clone was recorded a few times. V usage is TRBV4-1 and J usage is TRBJ1-5; 9 bases map to TRBD1. The length of the CDR3 is 15 residues. Germline trimming cut 4 bases from V and 6 bases from J; bases unmatched to any gene: 7. CDR1 is MGHRA, CDR2 YSYEKL, per germline. The CDR3 bases are TGCGCCAGCAGCCCGACAGGGGGGGAAGGTCAGCCCCAGCATTTT. This encodes CASSPTGGEGQPQHF.

This sequence joins TRBV29-1 and TRBJ2-5; D could derive from TRBD1 or TRBD2 (5 bases each). Germline V CDR1 and CDR2: SQVTM, ANQGSEA. This CDR3 spans 14 amino acids. With 4 bases removed from V and 4 bases from J, the gap between germline ends came to 16 bases. In nucleotides, the CDR3 is TGCAGCGTTGGTGTGGGGGATCACACAGAGACCCAGTACTTC. It is translated as CSVGVGDHTETQYF.

The chain is built from TRBV4-1 and TRBJ1-4; 10 positions match TRBD1. CDR1 is MGHRA and CDR2 is YSYEKL in the germline V gene. J gave up 6 bases and V 3 bases, and 4 bases lay outside the gene matches. CDR3 length: 15 amino acids. The CDR3 nucleotides read TGCGCCAGCAGCCACGTTGGGACAGGGGATGAAAAACTGTTTTTT. It codes for CASSHVGTGDEKLFF.

This clone was detected only once. The genes are TRBV29-1 and TRBJ2-6; a weak D match, TRBD2 (5 bases). V lost 3 bases and J 3 bases, leaving 6 bases between the germline ends. Looked up from germline, CDR1 is SQVTM and CDR2 is ANQGSEA. This CDR3 is built from 13 residues. CDR3 bases: TGCAGCGTTGAGCGGGTTGGGGCCAACGTCCTGACTTTC. As protein: CSVERVGANVLTF.

This clone was seen more than once but under ten times. The chain combines TRBV10-3 with TRBJ2-7; TRBD1 is a possible D gene (5 bases). Deletions cut 10 bases from V and 0 bases from J, with 16 bases between. The CDR3 consists of 14 residues. In germline, CDR1 is ENHRY, CDR2 SYGVKD. CDR3 sequence (DNA): TGTGCCACCAGATCGACAGACAGCTCCTACGAGCAGTACTTC. Encoded protein: CATRSTDSSYEQYF.

In DNA form, the CDR3 reads TGCGCCAGCAGCCAAGATCGAGGACAGGGTAACGAGCAGTACTTC. It translates to CASSQDRGQGNEQYF. The chain recombines TRBV4-3 with TRBJ2-7, with 8 bases matching TRBD1. V shed 0 bases, J shed 5 bases, and the junction held 6 bases outside the gene matches. The CDR3 covers 15 residues. The germline V gene has CDR1 LGHNA and CDR2 YSLEER.

The chain carries TRBV5-1 and TRBJ2-4; 9 bases line up with TRBD2. V gave up 4 bases and J gave up 5 bases; unmatched junction bases: 10. This CDR3 has 16 residues. Per the germline V gene, CDR1 is SGHRS and CDR2 is YFSETQ. The CDR3 DNA is TGCGCCAGCAGCGGCTCCGGGACTAGCAGCCAAAACATTCAGTACTTC. It translates to CASSGSGTSSQNIQYF. Full variable domain (outside the CDR3, taken from reference TRBV5-1 and TRBJ2-4): KAGVTQTPRYLIKTRGQQVTLSCSPISGHRSVSWYQQTPGQGLQFLFEYFSETQRNKGNFPGRFSGRQFSNSRSEMNVSTLELGDSALYLCASSGSGTSSQNIQYFGAGTRLSVL.

The gene calls are TRBV30 and TRBJ1-1, with D uncertain. With 3 bases removed from V and 2 bases from J, the gap between germline ends came to 10 bases. Looked up from germline, CDR1 is GTSNPN and CDR2 is SVGIG (reference sequence). The CDR3 extends over 13 amino acids. The CDR3 is CAWRRATNTEAFF. In DNA, the CDR3 is TGTGCCTGGAGGAGGGCCACAAACACTGAAGCTTTCTTT.

This chain connects TRBV7-9 to TRBJ1-2; possibly TRBD1 for D (5 bases). Germline CDR1 reads SEHNR; CDR2 reads FQNEAQ (reference sequence). V lost 5 bases and J 4 bases, leaving 17 bases between the germline ends. The CDR3 runs 15 residues. DNA for the CDR3: TGTGCCAGCAGCATAGGGGAGACAGCTTTCTATGGCTACACCTTC. It yields the protein CASSIGETAFYGYTF.

Only a few counts were recorded for this clone. The CDR3 sequence is CASSPLPFPNYGYTF. Here the CDR3 DNA reads TGTGCCAGCAGTCCCCTCCCGTTCCCCAACTATGGCTACACCTTC. V and J are TRBV27 and TRBJ1-2; D is unclear. Germline loops: CDR1 MNHEY, CDR2 SMNVEV (reference sequence). CDR3 length: 15 amino acids. V was pared by 5 bases and J by 2 bases, with 15 bases between.

The rearrangement links TRBV19 to TRBJ2-7, with unresolved D. Germline CDR1 LNHDA, CDR2 SQIVND (reference sequence). This CDR3 comprises 15 residues. V lost 2 bases, J lost 4 bases, and 15 bases lay in between. This chain's CDR3 is CASSIMRPGRYEQYF. The CDR3 DNA follows: TGTGCCAGTAGTATAATGAGGCCAGGCAGATACGAGCAGTACTTC.

V usage is TRBV6-5 and J usage is TRBJ2-2, with 10 positions matching TRBD1. Germline V gene data show CDR1 as MNHEY and CDR2 as SVGAGI. This CDR3 comprises 16 residues. Trimming at V came to 2 bases and at J to 7 bases, leaving 7 bases not matched to a gene. The CDR3 sequence: CASSYGGQGPFGELFF. CDR3 in DNA: TGTGCCAGCAGTTACGGGGGACAGGGGCCTTTCGGGGAGCTGTTTTTT.

This clone was seen a handful of times. V gene TRBV4-1 combines with J gene TRBJ1-5, with D uncertain. The CDR3 is 14 amino acids. V dropped 3 bases and J dropped 0 bases, with 6 bases sitting between them. CDR1 and CDR2 (germline): MGHRA, YSYEKL. This chain's CDR3 is CASSQWGSNQPQHF. The CDR3 DNA reads TGCGCCAGCAGCCAGTGGGGTAGCAATCAGCCCCAGCATTTT.

The chain uses TRBV7-2 and TRBJ1-1, with D tentatively TRBD1 (5 bases). V was pared by 1 base and J by 1 base, with 10 bases between. Germline V gene data show CDR1 as SGHTA and CDR2 as FQGNSA. This CDR3 comprises 15 residues. CDR3 nucleotides: TGTGCCAGCAGCTTAGGTTTAGGGGAGAACACTGAAGCTTTCTTT. Translated: CASSLGLGENTEAFF.

The rearrangement links TRBV14 to TRBJ1-2; 8 bases are a match to TRBD1. CDR1 SGHDN and CDR2 FVKESK come from the germline V gene. The ends lost 1 base at V and 2 bases at J; junction bases unmatched: 3. This CDR3 is 15 amino acids long. CDR3 nucleotides: TGTGCCAGCAGCCAAGTCGCAGGGGGCAACTATGGCTACACCTTC. This sequence encodes CASSQVAGGNYGYTF.

Comments on this clone: This may come from a read error, since a much larger clone is one base off. The rearrangement joins TRBV7-9 to TRBJ1-1; D unresolved. The CDR3 consists of 13 residues. V lost 1 base, J lost 1 base, and 4 bases lay in between. Germline V gene data show CDR1 as SEHNR and CDR2 as FQNEAQ (reference sequence). CDR3 DNA: TGTGCCAGCAGCTTAGTGGGGAACACTGAAGCTTTCTTT. Protein sequence: CASSLVGNTEAFF.